The source of this T cell receptor (beta chain) is a study of T cell responses to AZD1222 COVID-19 vaccine. This table comes from immunoSEQ multiplex PCR, and its TCRdb copy is limited to in-frame clones, with some not included. The data contain over 120,000 clones, roughly 92% of them singletons. Findings and caveats of the study: Regions left unmutated in variants are reportedly the target of nearly half of spike-specific TCRs. Vaccine-associated CD4 TCRs ranged over spike, dominating at 160-218 and 743-854.

A note on this clone: Its matching antigen is unknown.

The trim removed 5 bases at V and 5 bases at J, leaving 17 bases unmatched. The germline CDR1 and CDR2 sequences are SEHNR and FQNEAQ (reference sequence). The CDR3 extends over 17 amino acids. The receptor was derived from an adult in good health. This material consisted of peripheral blood, taken on day 0 of AZD1222 vaccination. The chain employs TRBV7-9 and TRBJ2-5; TRBD1 matches at 7 bases. The CDR3 DNA is TGTGCCAGCAGCCAAGGGGGATTACAGGGGTCAGAGGAGACCCAGTACTTC. Translating gives CASSQGGLQGSEETQYF.